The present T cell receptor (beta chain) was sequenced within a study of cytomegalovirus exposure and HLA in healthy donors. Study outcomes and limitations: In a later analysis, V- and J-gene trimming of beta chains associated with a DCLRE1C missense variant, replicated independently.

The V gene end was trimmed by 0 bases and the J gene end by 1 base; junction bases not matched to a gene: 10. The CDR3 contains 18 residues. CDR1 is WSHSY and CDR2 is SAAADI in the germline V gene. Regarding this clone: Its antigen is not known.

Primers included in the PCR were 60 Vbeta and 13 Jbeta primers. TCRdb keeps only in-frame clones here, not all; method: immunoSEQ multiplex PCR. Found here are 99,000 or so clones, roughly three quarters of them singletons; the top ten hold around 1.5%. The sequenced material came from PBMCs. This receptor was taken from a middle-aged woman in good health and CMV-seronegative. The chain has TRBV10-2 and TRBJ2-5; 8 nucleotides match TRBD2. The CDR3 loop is CASSESGLAGRAQETQYF. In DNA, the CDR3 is TGCGCCAGCAGTGAGTCGGGATTAGCGGGACGGGCCCAAGAGACCCAGTACTTC.